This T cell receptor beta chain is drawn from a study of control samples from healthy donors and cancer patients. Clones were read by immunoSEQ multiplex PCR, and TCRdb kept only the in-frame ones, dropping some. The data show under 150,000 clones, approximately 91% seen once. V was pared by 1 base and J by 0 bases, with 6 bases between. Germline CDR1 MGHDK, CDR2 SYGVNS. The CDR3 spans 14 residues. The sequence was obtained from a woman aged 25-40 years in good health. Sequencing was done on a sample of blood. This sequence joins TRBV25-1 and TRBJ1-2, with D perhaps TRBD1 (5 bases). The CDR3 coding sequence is TGTGCCAGCAGTGAATCGACAGCTAACTATGGCTACACCTTC. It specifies CASSESTANYGYTF.